Presented here are 32 T cell receptor beta chains from one specimen sequenced in a study of blood T cell repertoires in COVID-19. The table came from immunoSEQ multiplex PCR; TCRdb's copy has only in-frame clones and leaves some out. The data hold 250,000 to 300,000 clones, with 70% to 90% observed a single time. Specimen: peripheral blood. The receptor set was obtained from a woman aged 25 to 39 with COVID-19, enrolled during active disease.

The DNA of the CDR3 is TGTGCCATCAGTCCAGATTATAGCAATCAGCCCCAGCATTTT. This codes for CAISPDYSNQPQHF. V usage is TRBV10-3 and J usage is TRBJ1-5; no clear D. This CDR3 has 14 amino acids. Trimming removed 5 bases from V and 0 bases from J, with 8 bases in between. Germline V lookup: CDR1 ENHRY, CDR2 SYGVKD.

The gene calls are TRBV5-1 and TRBJ2-7; TRBD2 agrees at 16 bases. CDR1 and CDR2 (germline): SGHRS, YFSETQ. This CDR3 has 19 residues. The junction had 11 bases not matched to a gene; V was cut back by 5 bases and J by 0 bases. CDR3 DNA sequence: TGCGCCAGCAGGACCGTACCGGGACTAGCGGGGGGGAGCTCCTACGAGCAGTACTTC. This sequence encodes CASRTVPGLAGGSSYEQYF.

The V call is TRBV10-1, the J call TRBJ1-1; D not resolved. This CDR3 comprises 13 residues. Trimming removed 0 bases at V and 10 bases at J, with 12 bases between. Germline V CDR1 and CDR2: WNHNN, SYGVQD (reference sequence). This CDR3 is CASSESLRVRAFF. CDR3 bases: TGCGCCAGCAGTGAGTCTTTGAGGGTCAGAGCTTTCTTT.

The chain has TRBV18 and TRBJ2-7, with a weak D call TRBD1 (5 bases). V was trimmed by 2 bases and J by 6 bases, leaving 8 bases between them. Germline-derived CDR1 and CDR2 are KGHSH and LQKENI. This CDR3 has 12 amino acids. The CDR3 DNA reads as TGTGCCAGCTCACCAAGGGGCCGCGAGCAGTACTTC. Translating it yields CASSPRGREQYF.

This clone was detected only a few times. This chain joins TRBV11-2 and TRBJ2-1, with 9 bases that match TRBD2. Trimming took 2 bases from V and 12 from J; bases not matched to a gene: 11. This CDR3 comprises 15 residues. CDR1 and CDR2 from the germline V gene are SGHAT and FQNNGV. As DNA, the CDR3 is TGTGCCAGCAGCTTACGCGGGGGGGCCTCAGTACGGCAGTTCTTC. It translates to CASSLRGGASVRQFF.

This clone was counted once. The chain has TRBV2 and TRBJ2-2, with TRBD1 matching 7 bases. This CDR3 has 14 amino acids. The germline V gene encodes CDR1 SNHLY and CDR2 FYNNEI. V lost 10 bases, J lost 6 bases, and 11 bases stayed unmatched. DNA of the CDR3: TGTGCCACTCGAACAGGGGTTTATTCCGGGGAGCTGTTTTTT. Translated, it gives CATRTGVYSGELFF. Looking up the rest from reference TRBV2 and TRBJ2-2 gives the full variable domain: EPEVTQTPSHQVTQMGQEVILRCVPISNHLYFYWYRQILGQKVEFLVSFYNNEISEKSEIFDDQFSVERPDGSNFTLKIRSTKLEDSAMYFCATRTGVYSGELFFGEGSRLTVL.

The rearrangement uses TRBV9 and TRBJ1-2; D might be TRBD1 (6 bases). This CDR3 has 14 amino acids. The germline V gene has CDR1 SGDLS and CDR2 YYNGEE. V lost 4 bases to trimming and J lost 2 bases, with 12 bases between them. For the CDR3, the DNA is TGTGCCAGCAGCCCCCGGCAGGGGAACTATGGCTACACCTTC. Protein sequence: CASSPRQGNYGYTF.

The CDR3 DNA follows: TGTGCCAGTAGTATCTGGTTATCGGAGGGAAAACTGTTTTTT. The encoded protein is CASSIWLSEGKLFF. The chain combines TRBV19 with TRBJ1-4; D is unresolved. The V gene lost 3 bases and the J gene lost 10 bases, with 15 bases spanning the gap. Germline V gene sequence: CDR1 LNHDA, CDR2 SQIVND (reference sequence). The CDR3 has 14 amino acids.

This chain links TRBV6-5 with TRBJ2-2; 12 bases fit TRBD1. V shed 7 bases, J shed 6 bases, and the junction held 3 bases outside the gene matches. CDR1 MNHEY and CDR2 SVGAGI come from the germline V gene. The CDR3 runs 14 residues. This chain's CDR3 is CASIGTGGAGELFF. The CDR3 DNA is TGTGCCAGCATCGGGACAGGGGGCGCCGGGGAGCTGTTTTTT.

This chain connects TRBV7-8 to TRBJ2-5, with 12 bases that match TRBD2. Germline CDR1 and CDR2: SGHVS and FQNEAQ. The length of the CDR3 is 16 residues. The ends lost 5 bases at V and 3 bases at J; junction bases unmatched: 7. The DNA of the CDR3 is TGTGCCAGCAGCCTCGGACTAGCGGGGTTCAAAGAGACCCAGTACTTC. Translation gives CASSLGLAGFKETQYF.

The chain uses TRBV27 and TRBJ2-5; D uncertain. The CDR3 has 13 residues. With 3 bases removed from V and 7 bases from J, the gap between germline ends came to 12 bases. The germline gives CDR1 MNHEY, CDR2 SMNVEV (reference sequence). The CDR3 is CASSFEVMGTQYF. In nucleotides, the CDR3 is TGTGCCAGCAGTTTTGAGGTGATGGGGACCCAGTACTTC.

J is TRBJ2-5 and V is TRBV12-3 or TRBV12-4; 7 nucleotides line up with TRBD1. Trimming removed 6 bases from V and 2 bases from J; junction bases left unmatched: 3. The CDR3 spans 13 residues. CDR3 amino acids: CASRARGQETQYF. Here the CDR3 DNA reads TGTGCCAGCAGAGCCAGGGGGCAAGAGACCCAGTACTTC.

This chain joins TRBV27 and TRBJ1-1, with a possible D match to TRBD1 (5 bases). V was pared by 2 bases and J by 1 base, with 5 bases between. CDR1 MNHEY and CDR2 SMNVEV come from the germline V gene (reference sequence). The CDR3 extends over 13 amino acids. The CDR3 sequence: CASSLQGNTEAFF. CDR3 sequence (DNA): TGTGCCAGCAGTTTACAGGGGAACACTGAAGCTTTCTTT.

The V and J genes are TRBV21-1 and TRBJ1-2. TRBV21-1 is flagged as a pseudogene. This CDR3 is built from 10 residues. CDR3 amino acids: CASSNPGYTF. The CDR3 region has the DNA TGTGCCAGCAGCAACCCGGGCTACACCTTC.

This sequence joins TRBV11-2 and TRBJ2-1, with D unresolved. The V gene lost 0 bases and the J gene lost 4 bases, with 4 bases spanning the gap. Germline CDR1 is SGHAT and CDR2 is FQNNGV. CDR3 size: 13 residues. CDR3 nucleotide sequence: TGTGCCAGCAGCTTAGACAGATACAATGAGCAGTTCTTC. Translated, it gives CASSLDRYNEQFF.

V gene TRBV7-8 combines with J gene TRBJ2-5, with 8 bases that match TRBD2. V lost 5 bases and J lost 4; bases outside the gene matches: 6. The CDR3 is 14 residues long. The germline V gene encodes CDR1 SGHVS and CDR2 FQNEAQ. CDR3 coding DNA: TGTGCCAGCAGCGGCGGGGGGTCGTCAGAGACCCAGTACTTC. The encoded protein is CASSGGGSSETQYF.

This rearrangement joins TRBV11-2 to TRBJ2-7; 11 nucleotides line up with TRBD1. Germline V lookup: CDR1 SGHAT, CDR2 FQNNGV. This CDR3 has 15 residues. The V segment lost 6 bases and the J segment 2 bases; nucleotides outside the gene matches: 6. For the CDR3, the DNA is TGTGCCAGCAGACAACCGGGACAGGGGGCCTACGAGCAGTACTTC. It codes for CASRQPGQGAYEQYF.

This clone was counted between two and nine times. The V call is TRBV5-1, the J call TRBJ1-1; D ambiguous. The germline V and J ends were trimmed by 4 bases and 5 bases, with 15 bases remaining between them. Germline assignment: CDR1 SGHRS and CDR2 YFSETQ. The CDR3 runs 14 residues. The CDR3 nucleotides are TGCGCCAGCAGCCCCAACCTTAGCGGGACTGAAGCTTTCTTT. This encodes CASSPNLSGTEAFF.

The CDR3 sequence is CSARVGNTIYF. DNA of the CDR3: TGCAGCGCCAGGGTTGGAAACACCATATATTTT. The chain carries TRBV29-1 and TRBJ1-3, with a possible D match to TRBD1 (5 bases). The CDR3 length is 11 residues. CDR1 is SQVTM and CDR2 is ANQGSEA in the germline V gene. V dropped 7 bases and J dropped 3 bases, with 7 bases sitting between them.

The rearrangement links TRBV9 to TRBJ1-1, with D uncertain. Deletions cut 5 bases from V and 2 bases from J, with 10 bases between. This CDR3 has 13 amino acids. Germline values: CDR1 SGDLS, CDR2 YYNGEE. CDR3 coding DNA: TGTGCCAGCAGTTTCGGTCAAAACACTGAAGCTTTCTTT. Translated, it gives CASSFGQNTEAFF.

This rearrangement joins TRBV29-1 to TRBJ1-2; 7 positions agree with TRBD1. This CDR3 comprises 16 residues. CDR1 and CDR2 (germline): SQVTM, ANQGSEA. Trimming took 4 bases from V and 3 from J; bases not matched to a gene: 14. The DNA for the CDR3 is TGCAGCGTTGTCCGGCTTAGGGGGCCAGGGCACTATGGCTACACCTTC. Its protein product is CSVVRLRGPGHYGYTF.

The rearrangement links TRBV4-1 to TRBJ2-5; TRBD2 agrees at 11 bases. The junction had 7 bases not matched to a gene; V was cut back by 1 base and J by 3 bases. The CDR3 runs to 17 residues. Germline CDR1 is MGHRA and CDR2 is YSYEKL. The CDR3 here is CASSQGVSGGAEETQYF. In nucleotides, the CDR3 is TGCGCCAGCAGCCAAGGGGTTAGCGGGGGGGCGGAAGAGACCCAGTACTTC.

V and J are TRBV29-1 and TRBJ2-5; 11 bases map to TRBD2. The trim removed 4 bases at V and 4 bases at J, leaving 2 bases unmatched. Germline CDR1 and CDR2: SQVTM and ANQGSEA. The CDR3 contains 13 residues. CDR3 in DNA: TGCAGCGTTGGACTAGCGGGGAGAGAGACCCAGTACTTC. This sequence encodes CSVGLAGRETQYF. The whole variable domain, filled in from reference TRBV29-1 and TRBJ2-5, reads SAVISQKPSRDICQRGTSLTIQCQVDSQVTMMFWYRQQPGQSLTLIATANQGSEATYESGFVIDKFPISRPNLTFSTLTVSNMSPEDSSIYLCSVGLAGRETQYFGPGTRLLVL.

The gene calls are TRBV2 and TRBJ1-2, with D possibly being TRBD1 (6 bases). The CDR3 is 15 amino acids. Trimming removed 0 bases at V and 6 bases at J, with 14 bases between. Germline V gene lookup returns CDR1 SNHLY and CDR2 FYNNEI. CDR3 amino acids: CASSEALRSGDGYTF. The DNA of the CDR3 is TGTGCCAGCAGTGAAGCGCTTCGGTCAGGGGATGGCTACACCTTC.

V and J are TRBV6-2 or TRBV6-3 and TRBJ1-1; 7 bases are shared with TRBD1. Germline V gene data show CDR1 as MNHEY and CDR2 as SVGEGT. The length of the CDR3 is 16 residues. Trimming at V came to 3 bases and at J to 0 bases, leaving 7 bases not matched to a gene. CDR3 amino acids: CASSYIRGLMNTEAFF. In DNA form, the CDR3 reads TGTGCCAGCAGTTATATCAGGGGGTTGATGAACACTGAAGCTTTCTTT.

V gene TRBV6-5 combines with J gene TRBJ1-2; 9 positions agree with TRBD1. From germline, CDR1 is MNHEY and CDR2 SVGAGI. This CDR3 region has 15 residues. J lost 6 bases, V lost 8 bases, and 13 bases had no gene match. CDR3 sequence (DNA): TGTGCCAGCCGCACAGGGGGCGCCGGCGTAGATGGCTACACCTTC. This codes for CASRTGGAGVDGYTF.

The chain recombines TRBV18 with TRBJ2-3; the match to TRBD2 covers 7 bases. With 3 bases clipped from V and 6 bases from J, the junction kept 15 bases outside the gene matches. The CDR3 is 17 amino acids. The germline V gene encodes CDR1 KGHSH and CDR2 LQKENI. The CDR3 bases are TGTGCCAGCTCACCTCGACTAGCTCCCTCTATGCGGGATACGCAGTATTTT. Translation gives CASSPRLAPSMRDTQYF.

V and J are TRBV10-3 and TRBJ1-5, with 9 bases aligning to TRBD1. The V segment lost 2 bases and the J segment 4 bases; nucleotides outside the gene matches: 3. The CDR3 runs 15 residues. CDR1 is ENHRY, CDR2 SYGVKD, per germline. CDR3 amino acids: CAISEGQGSNQPQHF. The CDR3 region has the DNA TGTGCCATCAGTGAGGGACAGGGGTCTAATCAGCCCCAGCATTTT.

This sequence joins TRBV5-6 and TRBJ1-2; D perhaps matches TRBD1 (5 bases). Germline V gene data show CDR1 as SGHDT and CDR2 as YYEEEE. Deletions cut 4 bases from V and 5 bases from J, with 18 bases between. The CDR3 sequence is 15 residues long. The CDR3 DNA reads TGTGCCAGCAGCCTCCCCGCGGGGGAAGGGTATGGCTACACCTTC. This translates into CASSLPAGEGYGYTF.

This chain connects TRBV6-1 to TRBJ2-7; 7 bases align to TRBD2. Germline assignment: CDR1 MNHNS and CDR2 SASEGT. J gave up 0 bases and V 4 bases, and 12 bases lay outside the gene matches. This CDR3 has 17 amino acids. CDR3 sequence (DNA): TGTGCCAGCAGTGGGCTGACTAGCAGAGCTCCCTCCTACGAGCAGTACTTC. Translation: CASSGLTSRAPSYEQYF.

The chain links TRBV29-1 to TRBJ1-2; D not certain. Germline V lookup: CDR1 SQVTM, CDR2 ANQGSEA. The CDR3 is 13 amino acids. V was pared by 4 bases and J by 7 bases, with 16 bases between. The CDR3 sequence is CSVGSAGSGGYTF. The CDR3 region has the DNA TGCAGCGTTGGTTCAGCCGGTTCGGGTGGCTACACCTTC.

The rearrangement uses TRBV3-1 (or the pseudogene TRBV3-2) and TRBJ2-3; 7 bases agree with TRBD1. V lost 3 bases and J lost 3; bases outside the gene matches: 3. The CDR3 spans 14 residues. Germline V gene data show CDR1 as LGHDT and CDR2 as YNNKEL (reference sequence). Here the CDR3 reads CASSHRQGTDTQYF. In DNA, the CDR3 is TGTGCCAGCAGCCACAGACAGGGTACAGATACGCAGTATTTT.